This TCR beta chain was observed in a study of cytomegalovirus exposure and HLA in healthy donors. Overall study: Across more than 350 genotyped donors, about 80% landed in the Caucasian-associated ancestry cluster.

Points from the study as a whole: Reportedly, fewer N-insertions than the roughly 600-donor mean appeared in an Asian-associated ancestry cluster in a later analysis. Among the sequence variants, a highly shared cluster was likely an artifact of sequencing.

Details on this clone: Its target is unknown.

The germline V gene encodes CDR1 SGHTA and CDR2 FQGTGA. Trimming removed 5 bases from V and 3 bases from J; junction bases left unmatched: 7. The CDR3 totals 15 residues. The PCR employed 60 Vbeta primers together with 13 Jbeta primers. Clones were read by immunoSEQ multiplex PCR, and TCRdb kept only the in-frame ones, dropping some. The sample lists some 150,000 clones; roughly 73% were seen once. Sequencing was done on a sample of PBMCs. The V and J genes are TRBV7-3 and TRBJ1-1; 9 bases align to TRBD1. The sequence was obtained from a middle-aged man in good health and CMV-seronegative. This CDR3 is CASSAQQGAYTEAFF. As DNA, the CDR3 is TGTGCCAGCAGCGCGCAACAGGGGGCCTACACTGAAGCTTTCTTT.